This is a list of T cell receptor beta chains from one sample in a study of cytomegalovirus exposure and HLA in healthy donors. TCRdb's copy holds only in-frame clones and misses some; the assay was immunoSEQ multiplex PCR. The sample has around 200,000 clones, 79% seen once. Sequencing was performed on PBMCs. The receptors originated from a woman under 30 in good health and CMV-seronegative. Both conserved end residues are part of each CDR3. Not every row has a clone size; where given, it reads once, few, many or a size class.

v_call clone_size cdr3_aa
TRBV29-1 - CSGTQGRYEQYF
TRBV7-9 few CASSLVSRGGYTF
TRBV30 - CAWSVRGNEQFF
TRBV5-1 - CASSLAWTGRLGTNEKLFF
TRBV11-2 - CASSLGRGQFF
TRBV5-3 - CARSLDRGRTEAFF
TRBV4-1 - CASSDLSGSTEAFF
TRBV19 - CASSYPGQEGTGELFF
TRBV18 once CASSPETGGIAFF
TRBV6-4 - CASSGQENNEQFF
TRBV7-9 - CASSLQTGTVMNTEAFF
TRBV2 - CASSGGPGYGYTF
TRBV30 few CAWSQDLNYGYTF
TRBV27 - CASSSGQLRPTEQYF
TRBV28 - CASSLVGTGDTGELFF
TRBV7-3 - CASSKKGRGALSDTEAFF
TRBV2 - CASKSEGDYYEQYF
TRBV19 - CASSPPGSGANVLTF
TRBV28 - CASTQDRTGYMEPQHF
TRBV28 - CASGDTISGNTIYF
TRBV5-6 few CASSLVANFRRSPLHF
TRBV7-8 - CASSLQQGFWEQYF
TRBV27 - CASSYRGSYHNEQFF
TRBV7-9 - CASSLDRASGNTIYF
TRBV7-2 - CASSSWDRGNTEAFF
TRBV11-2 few CASSFRIRGGYQETQYF
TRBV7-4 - CASSDSAGADTQYF
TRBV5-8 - CASSSGTVSNQPQHF